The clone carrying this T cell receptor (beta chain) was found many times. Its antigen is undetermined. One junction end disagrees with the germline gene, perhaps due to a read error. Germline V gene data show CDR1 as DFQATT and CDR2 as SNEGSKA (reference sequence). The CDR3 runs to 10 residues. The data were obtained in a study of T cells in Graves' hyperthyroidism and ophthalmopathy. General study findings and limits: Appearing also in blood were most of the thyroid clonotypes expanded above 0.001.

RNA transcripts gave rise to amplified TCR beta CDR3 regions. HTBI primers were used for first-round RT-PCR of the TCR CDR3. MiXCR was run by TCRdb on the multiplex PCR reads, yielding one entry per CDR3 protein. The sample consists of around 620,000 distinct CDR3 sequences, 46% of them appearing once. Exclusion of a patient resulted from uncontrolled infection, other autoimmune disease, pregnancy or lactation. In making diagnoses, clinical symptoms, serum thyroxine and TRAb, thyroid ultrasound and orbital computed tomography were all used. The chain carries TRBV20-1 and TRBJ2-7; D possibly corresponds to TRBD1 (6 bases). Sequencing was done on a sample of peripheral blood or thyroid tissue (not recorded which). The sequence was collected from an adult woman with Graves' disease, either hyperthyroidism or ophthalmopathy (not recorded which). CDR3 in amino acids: CSASSRGIPF. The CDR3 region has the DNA TGCAGTGCTAGTAGCAGGGGCATCCCTTTC.